This T cell receptor beta chain was recovered during a study of response to subunit inactivated influenza vaccine. Via MiXCR, TCRdb re-called the RT-PCR reads, giving one row per CDR3 protein. Of around 520,000 distinct CDR3 sequences listed, about 10% are singletons. As to this clonotype: Its antigen is unidentified.

Study findings and constraints: The authors suggested that few new T cells are recruited per seasonal influenza vaccination.

This CDR3 comprises 15 residues. V was shortened by 6 bases and J by 5 bases, with 17 bases between the two germline ends. Germline assignment: CDR1 SGDLS and CDR2 YYNGEE. Sequencing used PBMCs from blood, obtained on the day of vaccination. The sequence derives from a man in his fifties who received an inactivated influenza vaccine. The gene calls are TRBV9 and TRBJ2-2; D gene uncertain. In DNA form, the CDR3 reads TGTGCCAGCAATCCATCCCCCTCCCGGACCGGGGAGCTGTTTTTT. It specifies CASNPSPSRTGELFF.